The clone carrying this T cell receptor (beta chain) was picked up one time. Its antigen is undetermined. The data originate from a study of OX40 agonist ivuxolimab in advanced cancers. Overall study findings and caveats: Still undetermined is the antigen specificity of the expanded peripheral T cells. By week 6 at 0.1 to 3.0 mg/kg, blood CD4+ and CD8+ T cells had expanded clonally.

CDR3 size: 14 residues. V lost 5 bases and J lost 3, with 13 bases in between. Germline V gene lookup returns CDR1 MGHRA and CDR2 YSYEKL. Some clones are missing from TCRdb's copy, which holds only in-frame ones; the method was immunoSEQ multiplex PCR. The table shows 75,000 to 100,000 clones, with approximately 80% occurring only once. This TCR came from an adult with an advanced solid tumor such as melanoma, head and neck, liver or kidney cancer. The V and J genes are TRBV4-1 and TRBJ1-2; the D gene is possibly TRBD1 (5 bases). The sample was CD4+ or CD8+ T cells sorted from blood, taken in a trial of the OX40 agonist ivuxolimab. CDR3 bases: TGCGCCAGCAGCGGGGAACAGGACTACTATGGCTACACCTTC. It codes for CASSGEQDYYGYTF.